The 18 T cell receptor beta chains in this list originate from one sample, sequenced in a study of cytomegalovirus exposure and HLA in healthy donors. Both 60 Vbeta primers and 13 Jbeta primers went into the PCR. The repertoire was sequenced with immunoSEQ multiplex PCR; TCRdb's copy has only in-frame clones and lacks some. The sample includes 95,000 to 150,000 clones, roughly 80% seen only once; the top ten take around 2.2%. The sample taken for sequencing was PBMCs. These receptor sequences come from a man aged 25 to 45 in good health and CMV-seronegative.

This clone was observed a handful of times. The chain couples TRBV28 to TRBJ2-7; D is perhaps TRBD1 (5 bases). CDR3 size: 14 residues. Germline V gene lookup returns CDR1 MDHEN and CDR2 SYDVKM. Trimming left V 6 bases short and J 3 bases short, with 15 bases between. The CDR3 DNA reads TGTGCCAGCAGACCCCGGCCCAGGGTCTACGAGCAGTACTTC. It specifies CASRPRPRVYEQYF.

The chain joins TRBV20-1 to TRBJ1-2; 7 bases fit TRBD1. The CDR3 extends over 11 amino acids. In germline, CDR1 is DFQATT, CDR2 SNEGSKA (reference sequence). J was trimmed by 8 bases and V by 6 bases; bases with no gene match: 6. CDR3 sequence (DNA): TGCAGTGCCACGACAGGGTGGGGCTACACCTTC. Residues: CSATTGWGYTF.

This sequence joins TRBV11-3 and TRBJ2-5, with TRBD2 identical over 13 bases. The CDR3 loop spans 16 amino acids. The V gene end was trimmed by 5 bases and the J gene end by 2 bases; junction bases not matched to a gene: 5. Germline V gene sequence: CDR1 SGHNT, CDR2 YENEEA. The CDR3 here is CASSRTSGGSQETQYF. Written as DNA, the CDR3 is TGTGCCAGCAGCCGGACTAGCGGGGGATCACAAGAGACCCAGTACTTC.

This clone has just a few counts. The chain recombines TRBV7-9 with TRBJ1-2, with D maybe TRBD1 (5 bases). The ends were cut back, 2 bases at V and 1 base at J, with 20 bases in the middle. Germline V gene data show CDR1 as SEHNR and CDR2 as FQNEAQ (reference sequence). This CDR3 has 18 residues. CDR3 DNA: TGTGCCAGCAGCTTAATGGCGTTAGCACCCGGGGGTAACTATGGCTACACCTTC. This gives the protein CASSLMALAPGGNYGYTF.

V usage is TRBV5-5 and J usage is TRBJ1-1; TRBD1 might be the D (5 bases). The CDR3 sequence is 17 residues long. Germline lookup yields CDR1 SGHKS and CDR2 YYEKEE (reference sequence). The V and J ends lost 0 bases and 5 bases respectively, with 20 bases between them. CDR3 loop: CASSLGRFGQGYTEAFF. The DNA for the CDR3 is TGTGCCAGCAGCTTGGGTCGGTTCGGGCAGGGTTATACTGAAGCTTTCTTT.

The V call is TRBV5-3, the J call TRBJ2-2; D possibly corresponds to TRBD1 (6 bases). TRBV5-3 is recorded as an ORF, its role being uncertain. Trimming removed 0 bases from V and 7 bases from J, with 13 bases in between. This CDR3 is 15 amino acids long. This CDR3 reads CARSLVNRDGGELFF. CDR3 nucleotide sequence: TGTGCCAGAAGCTTGGTGAACAGGGATGGCGGGGAGCTGTTTTTT.

This clone was picked up a small number of times. J is TRBJ1-5 and V is TRBV27, with D tentatively TRBD1 (6 bases). The V and J ends lost 6 bases and 6 bases respectively, with 15 bases between them. The CDR3 spans 14 residues. Germline-derived CDR1 and CDR2 are MNHEY and SMNVEV (reference sequence). CDR3 sequence: CASRPPGAGQPQHF. The DNA for the CDR3 is TGTGCCAGCAGACCCCCAGGGGCCGGTCAGCCCCAGCATTTT.

This clone occurred a few times. This chain connects TRBV11-2 to TRBJ2-2, with D maybe TRBD1 (6 bases). The CDR3 extends over 14 amino acids. V lost 5 bases, J lost 6 bases, and 13 bases lay in between. The germline CDR1 and CDR2 sequences are SGHAT and FQNNGV. In DNA, the CDR3 is TGTGCCAGCAGCAATCACAGGGAGCCCGGGGAGCTGTTTTTT. Amino acids: CASSNHREPGELFF.

V and J are TRBV7-8 and TRBJ2-2, with 7 bases that match TRBD2. The germline CDR1 and CDR2 sequences are SGHVS and FQNEAQ. The CDR3 runs 14 residues. V dropped 4 bases and J dropped 1; count of bases not matched to a gene: 0. The CDR3, as DNA: TGTGCCAGCAGCTGGGGGGGGAACACCGGGGAGCTGTTTTTT. Its protein product is CASSWGGNTGELFF.

In its sample, this clone was seen a few times. A read error may produce the germline difference seen at one junction end. The V call is TRBV28, the J call TRBJ2-6; D might be TRBD1 (5 bases). The germline gives CDR1 MDHEN, CDR2 SYDVKM. This CDR3 comprises 17 residues. The chain's CDR3 is CASSLWGMSSGANGLTF. CDR3 coding DNA: TGTGCCAGCAGTTTATGGGGAATGAGCTCTGGGGCCAACGGCCTGACTTTC.

A single count supports this clone. CDR3 DNA: TGTGCCAGCAGCTTAGCTGGCGCTAGCGGGGGGGCCGGGTTAGAGACCCAGTACTTC. This codes for CASSLAGASGGAGLETQYF. J is TRBJ2-5 and V is TRBV7-9, with TRBD2 identical over 12 bases. The J segment lost 4 bases and the V segment lost 0 bases, leaving 12 bases of the junction unmatched. The germline V gene has CDR1 SEHNR and CDR2 FQNEAQ (reference sequence). The CDR3 sequence is 19 residues long.

This clone was observed a few times. The chain joins TRBV18 to TRBJ2-3; 7 positions match TRBD2. Per germline, CDR1 KGHSH and CDR2 LQKENI. This CDR3 spans 15 amino acids. V lost 4 bases, J lost 4 bases, and 8 bases stayed unmatched. The CDR3 DNA reads TGTGCCAGCTCACAGCTCGGTGGGGGGGCAGATACGCAGTATTTT. Translation gives CASSQLGGGADTQYF.

The chain uses TRBV27 and TRBJ2-7; 7 nucleotides match TRBD2. V shed 3 bases, J shed 6 bases, and the junction held 5 bases outside the gene matches. Germline values: CDR1 MNHEY, CDR2 SMNVEV (reference sequence). The CDR3 length is 13 residues. The CDR3 DNA follows: TGTGCCAGCAGTTTGGCTGGGAGGGGCGAGCAGTACTTC. This sequence encodes CASSLAGRGEQYF.

Details on this clone: The junction departs from the called germline gene at one end, perhaps through a read error. V is TRBV7-9 and J is TRBJ1-4, with TRBD1 matching over 8 bases. This CDR3 is built from 16 residues. The V gene's germline CDR1 is SEHNR and CDR2 FQNEAQ (reference sequence). CDR3 in DNA: TGTTCCAGCAGCTTTCCAAGGACAGGGACTAATGAAAAACTGTTTTTT. This encodes CSSSFPRTGTNEKLFF.

This chain connects TRBV11-2 to TRBJ2-1; 11 bases agree with TRBD2. Germline V gene data show CDR1 as SGHAT and CDR2 as FQNNGV. The CDR3 runs to 15 residues. V shed 5 bases and J 15 bases; nucleotides not matched to a gene: 15. CDR3 protein: CASSVLSGGAPGTFF. In DNA, the CDR3 is TGTGCCAGCAGCGTACTTAGCGGGGGGGCTCCTGGAACGTTCTTC.

The chain combines TRBV28 with TRBJ1-1; D is perhaps TRBD1 (5 bases). This CDR3 is 15 amino acids long. Germline V gene data show CDR1 as MDHEN and CDR2 as SYDVKM. Trimming shortened V by 7 bases and J by 1 base, and 16 bases separated the two germline ends. CDR3 nucleotide sequence: TGTGCCAGCACCGGGGGGAGGGTTGGGAACACTGAAGCTTTCTTT. This sequence encodes CASTGGRVGNTEAFF.

The genes are TRBV11-2 and TRBJ1-4, with D maybe TRBD1 (6 bases). The germline V gene encodes CDR1 SGHAT and CDR2 FQNNGV. V lost 3 bases to trimming and J lost 4 bases, with 15 bases between them. The CDR3 runs 16 residues. The chain's CDR3 is CASSLVLDRINEKLFF. The CDR3 nucleotides read TGTGCCAGCAGCTTGGTCCTCGACAGGATTAATGAAAAACTGTTTTTT.

The gene calls are TRBV30 and TRBJ1-1; the match to TRBD1 covers 10 bases. Germline V gene data show CDR1 as GTSNPN and CDR2 as SVGIG (reference sequence). This CDR3 has 14 amino acids. Trimming took 2 bases from V and 10 from J; bases not matched to a gene: 10. CDR3 nucleotides: TGTGCCTGGAGTTCGGACAGGGGGGCCCTGAGAGCTTTCTTT. It encodes CAWSSDRGALRAFF.